A single sample gave rise to the 5 T cell receptor beta chains below, sequenced in a study of response to subunit inactivated influenza vaccine. TCRdb re-derived calls from the RT-PCR reads in MiXCR, one entry per CDR3 protein. In the table there are a few hundred thousand distinct CDR3 sequences, around 7.9% of which are singletons. Sequencing used PBMCs from blood, obtained around 2 years after vaccination. The receptor set was obtained from a man between 50 and 69 years old who received an inactivated influenza vaccine.

This clonotype has only a few counts. This chain joins TRBV15 and TRBJ2-1, with D perhaps matching TRBD2 (6 bases). V dropped 5 bases and J dropped 0 bases, with 8 bases sitting between them. CDR1 and CDR2 (germline): LNHNV, YYDKDF (reference sequence). CDR3 length equals 14 residues. For the CDR3, the DNA is TGTGCCACCAGCTCTAGCGTCTCCTACAATGAGCAGTTCTTC. It encodes CATSSSVSYNEQFF. Using reference TRBV15 and TRBJ2-1 for the parts outside the CDR3, the full variable domain is DAMVIQNPRYQVTQFGKPVTLSCSQTLNHNVMYWYQQKSSQAPKLLFHYYDKDFNNEADTPDNFQSRRPNTSFCFLDIRSPGLGDTAMYLCATSSSVSYNEQFFGPGTRLTVL.

There are many counts of this clonotype. V usage is TRBV4-3 and J usage is TRBJ2-6, with TRBD1 matching 12 bases. CDR3 length: 19 amino acids. Germline values: CDR1 LGHNA, CDR2 YSLEER. The J segment lost 1 base and the V segment lost 0 bases, leaving 4 bases of the junction unmatched. The DNA of the CDR3 is TGCGCCAGCAGCCAAGAACCGGGACAGGGGGCGTCTGGGGCCAACGTCCTGACTTTC. Translation gives CASSQEPGQGASGANVLTF.

In this sample, this clonotype turned up a few times. The chain combines TRBV28 with TRBJ2-1; 14 bases map to TRBD2. Germline V CDR1 and CDR2: MDHEN, SYDVKM. The CDR3 contains 17 residues. V was clipped by 3 bases and J by 2 bases; unmatched bases: 3. Written as DNA, the CDR3 is TGTGCCAGCAGTTTCGGGACTAGCGGGGGAACCTACAATGAGCAGTTCTTC. It encodes CASSFGTSGGTYNEQFF.

This clonotype was picked up many times. The genes are TRBV6-1 and TRBJ1-2, with 9 positions matching TRBD1. Per germline, CDR1 MNHNS and CDR2 SASEGT. The J segment lost 7 bases and the V segment lost 6 bases, leaving 3 bases of the junction unmatched. The CDR3 covers 12 residues. CDR3: CASSRTGAGYTF. The CDR3 DNA reads TGTGCCAGCAGCCGGACAGGGGCTGGCTACACCTTC.

The chain employs TRBV4-2 and TRBJ2-3; 10 bases are a match to TRBD2. CDR1 and CDR2 (germline): LGHNA, YNFKEQ. Trimming cost V 0 bases and J 6 bases; bases outside gene matches: 9. The CDR3 loop spans 17 amino acids. The CDR3 protein is CASSQERRLAGADTQYF. The CDR3 DNA reads TGTGCCAGCAGCCAAGAAAGAAGGCTAGCGGGGGCGGATACGCAGTATTTT.